This T cell receptor (beta chain) was recovered during a study of blood T cell repertoires in COVID-19. Study overall: In each case, the material was cDNA or gDNA derived from T cells, B-cell-depleted T cells, or PBMCs.

Germline CDR1 reads SGHRS; CDR2 reads YFSETQ. The CDR3 is made up of 17 amino acids. The V and J ends lost 0 bases and 0 bases, in that order; junction bases with no gene match: 7. The authors' processing: Researchers report that nucleated cell counts were estimated from reference gene primer amplification. The data were produced by immunoSEQ multiplex PCR, yet TCRdb's version contains in-frame clones alone and is incomplete. Clone size and V and J calls were adopted from that table, with D and trimming inferred from the DNA. The sample records about 81,000 clones, 70% to 90% being singletons. The clonotype was recovered from a man aged 65 to 79 with active or convalescent COVID-19. The V call is TRBV5-1, the J call TRBJ2-3, with 7 bases fitting TRBD2. Sequenced: peripheral blood. The CDR3 DNA is TGCGCCAGCAGCTTGGCGCCCTGGCGGGGGAGCACAGATACGCAGTATTTT. Translation gives CASSLAPWRGSTDTQYF.